This TCR beta chain stems from a study of cytomegalovirus exposure and HLA in healthy donors. The ends lost 5 bases at V and 2 bases at J; junction bases unmatched: 3. The germline CDR1 and CDR2 sequences are SEHNR and FQNEAQ (reference sequence). CDR3 length: 15 residues. Notes on this clone: Its antigen is still unknown.

The PCR contained 60 Vbeta and 13 Jbeta primers. TCRdb's table, derived via immunoSEQ multiplex PCR, lists solely in-frame clones and lacks some. The sample lists around 38,000 clones, 66% occurring once. Study-wide points: The HLA-A and HLA-B alleles of most subjects were reportedly predicted accurately from TCR beta sequences. Across donors, presence/absence analyses took sequencing depth to be roughly uniform.

This sequence joins TRBV7-9 and TRBJ2-3; TRBD2 matches 11 bases. The sample comprised PBMCs. The origin of this receptor is a man in his fifties or sixties in good health and CMV-seropositive. For the CDR3, the DNA is TGTGCCAGCAGCCTTAGCGGGGGGGCCACAGATACGCAGTATTTT. Its protein product is CASSLSGGATDTQYF.